These 7 T cell receptor beta chains were all obtained from the same sample, sequenced in a study of PD-1 blockade in classical Hodgkin lymphoma. Time point defined: cycle 4 day 1 (C4D1), after around six weeks of nivolumab. The patients all showed relapse after autologous stem cell transplantation, while their brentuximab vedotin exposure varied. Clones were read by immunoSEQ multiplex PCR, and TCRdb kept only the in-frame ones, dropping some. The data show about 18,000 clones, roughly 85% seen once. The starting material was peripheral blood mononuclear cells (PBMCs), obtained before the fourth cycle of nivolumab. These receptor sequences come from a human donor with classical Hodgkin lymphoma.

V gene TRBV15 combines with J gene TRBJ1-2; 11 nucleotides line up with TRBD1. Germline loops: CDR1 LNHNV, CDR2 YYDKDF (reference sequence). V lost 1 base to trimming and J lost 6 bases; unmatched junction nucleotides: 7. CDR3 length equals 16 residues. CDR3 in DNA: TGTGCCACCAGCAGAGTCGTGGACAGGGGGCGAGATGGCTACACCTTC. It yields the protein CATSRVVDRGRDGYTF.

This chain joins TRBV6-5 and TRBJ1-1; D is ambiguous. Germline assignment: CDR1 MNHEY and CDR2 SVGAGI. CDR3 length equals 14 residues. Deletions cut 5 bases from V and 1 base from J, with 11 bases between. The CDR3 sequence is CASSNTRANTEAFF. As DNA, the CDR3 is TGTGCCAGCAGTAATACCCGGGCGAACACTGAAGCTTTCTTT.

The chain uses TRBV19 and TRBJ2-7; the D gene is possibly TRBD2 (5 bases). V dropped 8 bases and J dropped 7 bases, with 21 bases sitting between them. This CDR3 contains 14 residues. Germline-derived CDR1 and CDR2 are LNHDA and SQIVND (reference sequence). The CDR3 is CASPLDPLLGEQYF. The CDR3, as DNA: TGTGCCAGTCCCCTCGACCCCCTACTAGGGGAGCAGTACTTC.

The genes are TRBV6-6 and TRBJ2-5; maybe TRBD2 (7 bases). The CDR3 is 16 amino acids. Germline assignment: CDR1 MNHNY and CDR2 SVGAGI (reference sequence). V was pared by 7 bases and J by 5 bases, with 23 bases between. Here the CDR3 DNA reads TGTGCCAGCAAAAGTAGTAGGGGGGGGGCTTGGGAGACCCAGTACTTC. Translated, it gives CASKSSRGGAWETQYF.

The chain links TRBV4-2 to TRBJ1-1; D possibly corresponds to TRBD1 (5 bases). V gave up 4 bases and J gave up 5 bases, with 20 bases separating them. From germline, CDR1 is LGHNA and CDR2 YNFKEQ. The CDR3 length is 16 residues. The CDR3 loop reads CASSPLGQGEGTEAFF. DNA of the CDR3: TGTGCCAGCAGCCCCCTGGGGCAGGGAGAGGGGACTGAAGCTTTCTTT.

This sequence joins TRBV7-8 and TRBJ1-1; D is undetermined. Germline lookup yields CDR1 SGHVS and CDR2 FQNEAQ. With 1 base removed from V and 0 bases from J, the gap between germline ends came to 12 bases. The CDR3 is made up of 16 amino acids. The DNA for the CDR3 is TGTGCCAGCAGCTTAGTTGGGCCGGGAGTGAACACTGAAGCTTTCTTT. It encodes CASSLVGPGVNTEAFF.

This clone was counted once. V is TRBV5-1 and J is TRBJ2-1; 10 bases match TRBD2. Trimming took 3 bases from V and 7 from J; bases not matched to a gene: 7. Germline V lookup: CDR1 SGHRS, CDR2 YFSETQ. The CDR3 is made up of 15 amino acids. The chain's CDR3 is CASSWSGGAGNEQFF. The CDR3 bases are TGCGCCAGCAGCTGGAGCGGGGGGGCTGGGAATGAGCAGTTCTTC.